The 5 T cell receptor beta chains below all came from one sample that was sequenced in a study of T cell changes during pregnancy in multiple sclerosis. Generated by immunoSEQ multiplex PCR, the TCRdb table keeps only in-frame clones and is missing some. The table lists about 58,000 clones, 93% of them singletons. Specimen: CD8+ T cells from peripheral blood mononuclear cells, collected in the second trimester of pregnancy. All receptors derive from a female donor with multiple sclerosis, enrolled in a pregnancy study.

The rearrangement links TRBV4-3 to TRBJ2-1, with D possibly TRBD1 on 5 matching bases. This CDR3 has 16 residues. V was clipped by 1 base and J by 2 bases, with 12 bases between them. Per the germline V gene, CDR1 is LGHNA and CDR2 is YSLEER. CDR3 coding DNA: TGCGCCAGCAGCCAAGGTTGGACATCACCCTACAATGAGCAGTTCTTC. Its protein product is CASSQGWTSPYNEQFF.

The genes are TRBV7-2 and TRBJ1-5, with D possibly matching TRBD1 (5 bases). The germline gives CDR1 SGHTA, CDR2 FQGNSA. The CDR3 loop spans 17 amino acids. V lost 1 base and J 4 bases, leaving 17 bases between the germline ends. The CDR3 DNA is TGTGCCAGCAGCTTAGGATTTGCAGACAGTTTTAATCAGCCCCAGCATTTT. Protein sequence: CASSLGFADSFNQPQHF.

The CDR3 spells CASSIQGLDNTEAFF. CDR3 DNA sequence: TGTGCCAGCAGCATACAGGGTCTCGATAACACTGAAGCTTTCTTT. V and J are TRBV6-5 and TRBJ1-1; TRBD1 is a possible D gene (6 bases). This CDR3 is 15 amino acids long. Germline loops: CDR1 MNHEY, CDR2 SVGAGI. Trimming removed 6 bases at V and 2 bases at J, with 16 bases between.

This chain's CDR3 is CASSAIDRGDYEQFF. The CDR3 DNA is TGTGCCAGCAGCGCGATCGACAGGGGGGATTATGAGCAGTTCTTC. V is TRBV7-9 and J is TRBJ2-1; 9 nucleotides align to TRBD1. V lost 5 bases to trimming and J lost 8 bases; unmatched junction nucleotides: 10. The V gene's germline CDR1 is SEHNR and CDR2 FQNEAQ (reference sequence). This CDR3 comprises 15 residues.

DNA for the CDR3: TGCAGCGTTGAAGTGAGAGGAGAGGGCTACACCTTC. It encodes CSVEVRGEGYTF. This chain uses TRBV29-1 with TRBJ1-2; no reliable D call. The V end lost 1 base, the J end lost 8 bases, and 11 bases lay between the germline ends. This CDR3 contains 12 residues. Per germline, CDR1 SQVTM and CDR2 ANQGSEA.